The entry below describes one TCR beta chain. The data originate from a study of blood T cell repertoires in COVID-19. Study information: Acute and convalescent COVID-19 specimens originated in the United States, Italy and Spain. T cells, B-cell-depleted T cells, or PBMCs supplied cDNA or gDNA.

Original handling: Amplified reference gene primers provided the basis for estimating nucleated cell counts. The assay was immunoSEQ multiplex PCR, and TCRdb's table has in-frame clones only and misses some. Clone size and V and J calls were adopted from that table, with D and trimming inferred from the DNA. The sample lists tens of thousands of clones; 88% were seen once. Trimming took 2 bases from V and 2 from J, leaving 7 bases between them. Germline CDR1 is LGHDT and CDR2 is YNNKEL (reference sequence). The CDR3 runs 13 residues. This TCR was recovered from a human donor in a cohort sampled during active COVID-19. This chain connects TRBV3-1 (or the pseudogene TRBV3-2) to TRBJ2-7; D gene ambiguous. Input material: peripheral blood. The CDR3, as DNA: TGTGCCAGCAGCCAAACGAGAACCTACGAGCAGTACTTC. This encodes CASSQTRTYEQYF.